This TCR beta chain was retrieved from a study of technical replicates of blood from four donors. TCRdb keeps only in-frame clones here, not all; method: immunoSEQ multiplex PCR. The sample consists of about 59,000 clones, around 97% of them appearing once. The V gene's germline CDR1 is PRHDT and CDR2 FYEKMQ (reference sequence). J was trimmed by 3 bases and V by 0 bases; bases with no gene match: 17. CDR3 size: 21 residues. The sample comprised T cells isolated from PBMCs. The chain is built from TRBV13 and TRBJ2-5; 12 bases are shared with TRBD2. This TCR derives from a human donor in good health. The CDR3 loop reads CASSLGRMMWGSSGREETQYF. CDR3 sequence (DNA): TGTGCCAGCAGCTTAGGCCGAATGATGTGGGGATCTAGCGGGAGGGAAGAGACCCAGTACTTC. The variable domain in full, completed from reference TRBV13 and TRBJ2-5, reads AAGVIQSPRHLIKEKRETATLKCYPIPRHDTVYWYQQGPGQDPQFLISFYEKMQSDKGSIPDRFSAQQFSDYHSELNMSSLELGDSALYFCASSLGRMMWGSSGREETQYFGPGTRLLVL.